The clone carrying this T cell receptor beta chain was seen many times. As yet, its antigen is unknown. This specimen belongs to a study of breast tumors, draining lymph nodes, adjacent tissues. V lost 0 bases and J lost 4, with 13 bases in between. Germline V gene lookup returns CDR1 SGHTA and CDR2 FQGNSA. The length of the CDR3 is 16 residues. TCRdb called the multiplex PCR reads again in MiXCR, with one record for every CDR3 protein. The sample lists tens of thousands of distinct CDR3 sequences; 20% to 25% were seen once. Study conclusions and caveats: Most tumor T cells seemingly derive from lymph node, then expand in tumor. Tumor T cell lymph node origin was a supported hypothesis, not proven. Tumor repertoires ranked between lymph nodes and nontumor tissue in diversity, with V and J gene preferences. Luminal-like breast cancer showed significantly higher tumor–nontumor repertoire similarity than basal-like.

The V call is TRBV7-2, the J call TRBJ1-5, with D possibly matching TRBD1 (5 bases). The sequencing sample was made of breast tumor tissue. The sequence came from a female donor with breast cancer. Some clones in this sample may be carry-over from other donors' samples. This chain's CDR3 is CASSLAPLWGNQPQHF. For the CDR3, the DNA is TGTGCCAGCAGCTTAGCTCCCCTGTGGGGGAATCAGCCCCAGCATTTT.